One T cell receptor (beta chain) is described in this entry. Its antigen remains unknown. The source of the sample is a study of a mutant IDH1 vaccine in newly diagnosed glioma. Looking at the study overall: Beginning 4-6 weeks after radiotherapy alone, or with temozolomide cycles, vaccination took place.

Clones were read by immunoSEQ multiplex PCR, and TCRdb kept only the in-frame ones, dropping some. The data show some 48,000 clones, roughly 84% seen once. The time point was: week 35, safety follow-up. It was 300 ug of mutant IDH1 20-mer peptide that made up each vaccine dose, given with topical imiquimod. Sequencing was performed on PBMCs, taken from a glioma patient whose treatment included an IDH1 peptide vaccine. The clonotype comes from a man aged 35-49 years with glioma.

The CDR3 spells CSVLGDTQYF. For the CDR3, the DNA is TGCAGCGTTTTGGGGGATACGCAGTATTTT. This chain uses TRBV29-1 with TRBJ2-3; D remains unclear. Germline V gives CDR1 SQVTM, CDR2 ANQGSEA. The CDR3 is 10 amino acids. V lost 5 bases, J lost 6 bases, and 6 bases lay in between.